This T cell receptor (beta chain) was observed in a study of shared clonotypes between healthy human individuals (TCRdb year 2020). In the study overall: A few men and a couple of women, aged 18 to 49 years, made up the cohort. Per donor, leukapheresis produced somewhere between about 0.8 and 9 billion PBMCs. Different laboratories and diverse techniques were used to prepare libraries and sequence TCR repertoires, to increase sequencing depth and limit assay-specific biases. For each donor, CD4 naive and CD4 memory were each run on three plates, CD8 naive on two plates, and CD8 memory on one plate. Blood TCR repertoires of a handful of healthy adults were deeply sequenced to estimate repertoire size and the extent of clonotype sharing between individuals.

Using the deep immunoSEQ assay, TCR CDR3 regions were amplified from genomic DNA by multiplex PCR. For each cell subset, the extracted genomic DNA was distributed evenly across all wells of several immunoSEQ 96-well plates, and each plate served as one replicate. For sorted subsets, each replicate PCR was loaded with approximately 200 ng genomic DNA, equivalent to some 27,000 T cell genomes. Purified libraries were measured with a Qubit 3.0 fluorometer, size-checked on a Bioanalyzer 2100, and measured again with the KAPA Library Quantification kit. Every immunoSEQ 96-well plate was sequenced on a dedicated single-read 150-cycle Illumina NextSeq 550 flow cell. The paper's data handling went like this. Because only junctional sequences without quality scores were contained in the immunoSEQ output, filtering matching that applied to full-length reads could not be performed. Sequences were annotated with PyIR, a Python wrapper for IgBLAST v1.9, and V/J genes and CDR3 were assigned using IMGT germline references. Any read was removed if the V/J assignment was weak (E-value above 1e-6), the CDR3 was missing, or the read contained stop codons, out-of-frame junctions, or ambiguous translated residues. A V3J clonotype was defined by an identical inferred V gene, J gene, and CDR3 amino acid sequence. Percentage overlap between repertoires was computed as shared unique clonotypes divided by the size of the smaller repertoire. RTK rarefaction, the Chao1 estimator, and Recon v2.1 estimates of unobserved clonotypes were used to assess repertoire richness. OLGA was used to compute generation probabilities for all TCRbeta clonotypes that the gDNA method yielded from four donors. What TCRdb holds here is the immuneACCESS table cut down to in-frame rearrangements. Part of the clones is not present; checked against another copy, under half of the missing clones reflect an unresolved V gene, and the others are unexplained. For V, J and clone size, that table is used; D and trimming come from the DNA. Across this sample there are roughly 650,000 clones, with approximately 96% seen only once. The top ten clonotypes cover around 0.1% of the sample.

A remark on this clone: Its specific antigen is unknown. The sample holds no much larger clone one base away, and base qualities are not on file.

For the CD8 naive samples, CD45RO-negative cells were positively selected for CCR7, yielding a CD45RA+CCR7+ population from which TemRA cells were excluded. The donors were healthy, HIV-negative adults with no recently reported acute infections or vaccinations. Every donor was a Caucasian adult living in Nashville, Tennessee, USA. After blood collection by leukapheresis, PBMCs were isolated using Ficoll-Histopaque density gradient centrifugation and then cryopreserved in the vapor phase of liquid nitrogen. Purity and quantity of every magnetically sorted T cell population were checked by analytical flow cytometry. Genomic DNA was isolated from every sorted fraction and measured by UV absorbance on a Nanodrop 2000c. Measured from the cysteine to the phenylalanine, the CDR3 is 16 residues long. The DNA shown is the 48-base CDR3, in frame from base 1. The CDR1 and CDR2 encoded by the germline V gene (reference sequence) are MNHNY and SVGAGI. The junction shows trimming of 2 bases on V and 5 bases on J, and the gene matches do not reach 6 bases of it.

What the research found in general, with its limitations: Across a handful of donors, approximately 4.6% of naive CD4, 3% to 3.5% of naive CD8, under 2.5% of memory CD4, and 0.3% to 0.45% of memory CD8 clonotypes were shared. Higher generation probabilities were observed for clonotypes shared by all four sorted-subset donors than for non-shared clonotypes. Because the study included only a small number of donors, the genetic and exposure-history diversity represented was limited. Sampling was restricted to blood, and TCR repertoires in tissues likely differ from the TCR repertoires found in blood. Pairwise subsampling led to the expectation that sequencing depth would affect the degree of clonotype sharing among donors. Estimated clonotype richness was generally larger for naive than for memory subsets. Even with the large sequencing depth, rarefaction of the sorted-subset datasets indicated that sequencing was incomplete.

This clonotype was sampled from a woman in her 30s in good health. The chain uses TRBV6-6 and TRBJ1-1; a stretch of 12 junction bases matches TRBD1. The specimen was naive CD8+ T cells sorted from blood. Per the publication, the cell subset or site label means: CD45RA+CCR7+. The CDR3 region: CASSYPGTGGRTEAFF. The nucleotide sequence is given as TGTGCCAGCAGTTACCCAGGGACAGGGGGCCGTACTGAAGCTTTCTTT.